This TCR beta chain derives from a study of beta chain features in type 1 diabetes. Study-level points and caveats: Shorter templates might be favored by PCR, equally in patients and controls. TCRB CDR3s were moderately but significantly shorter in Type 1 diabetes patients in all four CD4+ subsets.

Expressed TCRB transcripts were sequenced because the entire RNA isolate underwent reverse transcription. Each sample of naive, central memory or regulatory T cells had, on average, approximately 4 million reads. TCRdb's copy holds only in-frame clones and misses some; the assay was immunoSEQ multiplex PCR. Counted here are around 40,000 clones, 64% occurring once; the ten biggest clones make up 2% to 2.5%. As for this clone: Its antigen remains unidentified.

Germline V gene lookup returns CDR1 SGHRS and CDR2 YFSETQ. Trimming shortened V by 5 bases and J by 6 bases, and 11 bases separated the two germline ends. The CDR3 is 12 amino acids. Based on CD45RO/CCR7/CD25/CD127/CD95/CD27, CD4+ regulatory, stem cell-like memory, naive and central memory cells were sorted. Sample: Tregs from blood. This chain joins TRBV5-1 and TRBJ2-5; D perhaps matches TRBD2 (6 bases). The source is a woman younger than 45 in good health. CDR3 coding DNA: TGCGCCAGCAGAACGGGAGAAAAGACCCAGTACTTC. It translates to CASRTGEKTQYF.